Below are 5 T cell receptor beta chains sequenced from a single sample in a study of STAT3 mutations in large granular lymphocyte leukemia. Whole-study results and caveats: In T-cell large granular lymphocyte leukemia, about half of patients showed multiple immunodominant subclonotypes.

The repertoire was sequenced with immunoSEQ multiplex PCR; TCRdb's copy has only in-frame clones and lacks some. The sample shows about 10,000 clones, 70% to 90% of them seen only once. No cognate antigen is known for these TCRs. Sequenced material: peripheral blood mononuclear cells. All receptors derive from a man in his fifties or sixties with T-cell large granular lymphocyte leukemia. Some clones in this sample may be carry-over from other donors' samples.

This clone was recorded once. The V and J genes are TRBV27 and TRBJ1-5, with D perhaps matching TRBD1 (6 bases). CDR3 length equals 15 residues. V was cut by 6 bases and J by 0 bases, with 12 bases left in between. Per germline, CDR1 MNHEY and CDR2 SMNVEV (reference sequence). CDR3 loop: CASSPTGNSNQPQHF. DNA for the CDR3: TGTGCCAGCAGCCCCACAGGGAATAGCAATCAGCCCCAGCATTTT.

J is TRBJ2-5 and V is TRBV7-2, with D possibly being TRBD2 (5 bases). This CDR3 has 16 amino acids. V was clipped by 5 bases and J by 5 bases, with 21 bases between them. Germline V gives CDR1 SGHTA, CDR2 FQGNSA. CDR3: CASSTPGLFGVETQYF. DNA for the CDR3: TGTGCCAGCAGCACCCCCGGACTTTTTGGGGTGGAGACCCAGTACTTC.

This clone appeared a single time. The V call is TRBV5-4, the J call TRBJ2-6; 9 bases are a match to TRBD1. Germline V gene lookup returns CDR1 SGHNT and CDR2 YYREEE (reference sequence). With V trimmed by 0 bases and J by 3 bases, 4 bases remained unmatched. The CDR3 loop spans 17 amino acids. The CDR3: CASSLDRGRVGANVLTF. As DNA, the CDR3 is TGTGCCAGCAGCTTGGACAGGGGGCGAGTTGGGGCCAACGTCCTGACTTTC. The full variable domain, with the rest looked up from reference TRBV5-4 and TRBJ2-6, is ETGVTQSPTHLIKTRGQQVTLRCSSQSGHNTVSWYQQALGQGPQFIFQYYREEENGRGNFPPRFSGLQFPNYSSELNVNALELDDSALYLCASSLDRGRVGANVLTFGAGSRLTVL.

This clone was detected only once. The V gene is TRBV6-5, the J gene TRBJ1-1; D perhaps matches TRBD1 (6 bases). CDR1 and CDR2 from the germline V gene are MNHEY and SVGAGI. This CDR3 contains 12 residues. The CDR3 reads CADRSENTEAFF. CDR3 coding DNA: TGTGCAGACAGGTCGGAGAACACTGAAGCTTTCTTT.

This clone is a singleton in its sample. The chain employs TRBV14 and TRBJ1-2; no clear D. The CDR3 covers 13 residues. Per the germline V gene, CDR1 is SGHDN and CDR2 is FVKESK. The V end lost 0 bases, the J end lost 6 bases, and 8 bases lay between the germline ends. Here the CDR3 DNA reads TGTGCCAGCAGCCAAGATTATTCTCATGGCTACACCTTC. Translated, it gives CASSQDYSHGYTF.